This T cell receptor beta chain was identified during a study of blood T cell repertoires in COVID-19 (dated by TCRdb to the early 2020s). Some background on the complete study: The collaborator samples originated in the United States, Italy and Spain and spanned the acute and convalescent phases of COVID-19. The samples were drawn from the first 160 participants of the ongoing ImmuneRACE study and from some 1,300 subjects provided by 6 global collaborators. HLA class I and class II types, where available, came from metadata supplied by the sample provider rather than from assay-based typing. The repertoires were released in a freely available public database meant as a resource for research on the immune response to SARS-CoV-2. The material from the prospective study consisted of cDNA or gDNA derived from T cells, B-cell-depleted T cells, or PBMCs. A de-identified subject ID, COVID-19 status, age in years and sex were almost always included in the sample metadata. Deeply sampled blood TCRbeta repertoires from subjects exposed to, actively infected with, or recovered from COVID-19 were included in the dataset. The research as a whole found: How much clinical and demographic metadata was included differed by source and by participant, and the metadata was provided uncurated.

As for this clone: Its target antigen remains unknown. No per-base quality is available; no much larger clone lies one base away.

The collaborating institutions used their own protocols to collect whole blood in K2EDTA tubes. Collaborator samples were shipped for TCRbeta analysis as frozen whole blood, isolated PBMCs, or DNA extracted from either sample type. From its cysteine to its phenylalanine, the CDR3 spans 17 amino acids. This entry keeps only the CDR3 DNA: 51 bases, framed from base 1. The germline V gene yields SGDLS for CDR1 and YYNGEE for CDR2. Trimmed from V: 4 bases; trimmed from J: 5 bases; junction bases lacking a gene match: 14. TCRbeta CDR3 regions were amplified from genomic DNA by means of the immunoSEQ Assay, a bias-controlled multiplex PCR. For the original study's pipeline: The number of nucleated cells in each sample was estimated by amplification of reference gene primers within the assay. Sequence reads were collapsed and filtered to measure the absolute abundance of every unique TCRbeta CDR3 rearrangement. Productive Simpson clonality was computed per sample as the square root of Simpson's diversity index over productive rearrangements. TCRdb retrieved this table from immuneACCESS and kept in-frame rearrangements only. Not all clones are present; in checked studies, unresolved V genes account for under half, and no reason is known for the remainder. The DNA was the basis for D and trimming; V, J and clone size are from that table. The sample contains fewer than 150,000 clones, about 84% of them found a single time. Of the sample, 1.5% to 1.7% is held by the ten largest clones.

The TCR was taken from a man over 45 with acute or convalescent COVID-19. The source material was peripheral blood. The V and J segments used are TRBV9 and TRBJ1-3, with TRBD1 matching 8 junction bases. Here is the DNA: TGTGCCAGCAGCCCTAACTACGGGACAGGCCGTCGAAACACCATATATTTT. Its translation is CASSPNYGTGRRNTIYF.